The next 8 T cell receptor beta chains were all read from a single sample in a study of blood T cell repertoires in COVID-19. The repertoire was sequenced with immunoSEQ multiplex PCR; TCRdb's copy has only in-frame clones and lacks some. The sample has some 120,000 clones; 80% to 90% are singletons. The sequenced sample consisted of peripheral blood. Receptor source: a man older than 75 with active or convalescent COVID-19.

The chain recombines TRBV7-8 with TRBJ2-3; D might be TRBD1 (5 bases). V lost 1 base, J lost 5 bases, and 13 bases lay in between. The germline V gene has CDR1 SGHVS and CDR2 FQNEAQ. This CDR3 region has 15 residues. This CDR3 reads CASSLDRQGGDTQYF. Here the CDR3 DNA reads TGTGCCAGCAGCTTAGATAGGCAGGGCGGAGATACGCAGTATTTT.

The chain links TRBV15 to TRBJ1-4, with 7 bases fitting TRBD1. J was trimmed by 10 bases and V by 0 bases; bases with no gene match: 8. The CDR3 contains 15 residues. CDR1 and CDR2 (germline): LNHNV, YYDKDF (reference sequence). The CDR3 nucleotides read TGTGCCACCAGCAGAGATGTGACAGGGTTCGGAAAACTGTTTTTT. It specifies CATSRDVTGFGKLFF.

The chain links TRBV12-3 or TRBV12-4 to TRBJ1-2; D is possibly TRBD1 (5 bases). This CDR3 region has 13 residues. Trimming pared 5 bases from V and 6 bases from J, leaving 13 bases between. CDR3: CASSLRQKDGYTF. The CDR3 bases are TGTGCCAGCAGTCTCCGACAGAAGGATGGCTACACCTTC.

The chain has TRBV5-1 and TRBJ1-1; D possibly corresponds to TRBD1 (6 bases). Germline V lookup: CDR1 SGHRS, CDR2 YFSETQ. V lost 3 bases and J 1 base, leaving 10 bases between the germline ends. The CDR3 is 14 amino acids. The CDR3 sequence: CASSSRTENTEAFF. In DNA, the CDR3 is TGCGCCAGCAGCTCCCGGACAGAGAACACTGAAGCTTTCTTT.

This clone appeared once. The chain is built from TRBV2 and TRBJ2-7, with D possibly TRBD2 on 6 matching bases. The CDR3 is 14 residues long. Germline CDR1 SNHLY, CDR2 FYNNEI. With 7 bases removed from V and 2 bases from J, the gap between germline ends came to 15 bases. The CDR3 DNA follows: TGTGCCAGCACTTCTGCCCCGGGAGCCTACGAGCAGTACTTC. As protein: CASTSAPGAYEQYF.

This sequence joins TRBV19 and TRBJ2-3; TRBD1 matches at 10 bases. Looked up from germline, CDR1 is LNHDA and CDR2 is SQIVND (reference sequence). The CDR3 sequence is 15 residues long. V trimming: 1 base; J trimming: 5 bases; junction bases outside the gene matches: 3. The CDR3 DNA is TGTGCCAGTAGTATAGGACAGGGGGCGTTAGATACGCAGTATTTT. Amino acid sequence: CASSIGQGALDTQYF.

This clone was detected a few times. This CDR3 is CASTQSTGANVLTF. The CDR3, as DNA: TGTGCCAGCACCCAATCGACAGGGGCCAACGTCCTGACTTTC. The gene calls are TRBV7-9 and TRBJ2-6; D is undetermined. CDR3 length equals 14 residues. Germline V gives CDR1 SEHNR, CDR2 FQNEAQ (reference sequence). V was trimmed by 7 bases and J by 4 bases, leaving 11 bases between them.

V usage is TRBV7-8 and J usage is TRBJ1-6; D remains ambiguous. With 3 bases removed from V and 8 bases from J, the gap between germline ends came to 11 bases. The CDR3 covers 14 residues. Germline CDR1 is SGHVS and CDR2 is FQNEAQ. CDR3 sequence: CASSFGQRDSPLHF. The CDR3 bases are TGTGCCAGCAGCTTCGGCCAGAGGGATTCACCCCTCCACTTT.